These T cell receptor beta chains were read from a single sample in a study of T cell repertoires in cytomegalovirus infection. TCRdb reprocessed the reads via MiXCR and lists one record per CDR3 protein. The table records 200,000 to 300,000 distinct CDR3 sequences, about 12% of them present only once. Sequencing input: PBMCs. The receptor set was obtained from a human donor in good health (CMV status not recorded). Some clones in this sample may be carry-over from other donors' samples. Both conserved end residues are part of each CDR3. The D gene is left open where the match is weak. Clone size is not always given. Where it is, it says once, few, many or a class for expanded clones.

CDR3nt,CDR3aa,d_gene,v_gene,len,j_gene,abundance
TGTGCCAGCAGCTTCTTAAACAGGGCCACTGAAGCTTTCTTT,CASSFLNRATEAFF,-,TRBV7-8,14,TRBJ1-1,many
TGTGCCAGTAGTATAGTAGGCGCCGGGGGCTACACCTTC,CASSIVGAGGYTF,-,TRBV19,13,TRBJ1-2,once
TGTGCCAGCAGTTTAGGGCCTGGGACGGCCCCGTTAAGGACCCAGTACTTC,CASSLGPGTAPLRTQYF,-,TRBV28,17,TRBJ2-5,many
TGTGCCAGCAGCTTTGGGGGGGAAAACATTCAGTACTTC,CASSFGGENIQYF,TRBD2,TRBV7-2,13,TRBJ2-4,many
TGTGCCTGCAGCGATCGACAGGGGAGGACTGAAGCTTTCTTT,CACSDRQGRTEAFF,TRBD1,TRBV5-5,14,TRBJ1-1,-
TGTGCCAGCAGGGACCGGGACAGGGGCATGAACACTGAAGCTTTCTTT,CASRDRDRGMNTEAFF,TRBD1,TRBV6-1,16,TRBJ1-1,many
TGTGCCAGCAGTCCCAGCGGGAGGAGGACAGATACGCAGTATTTT,CASSPSGRRTDTQYF,TRBD2,TRBV6-2/TRBV6-3,15,TRBJ2-3,few
TGTGCCAGCAGTTTTCTGAACACTGAAGCTTTCTTT,CASSFLNTEAFF,-,TRBV12-3/TRBV12-4,12,TRBJ1-1,many
-,CASSSSRDTNQPQHF,-,TRBV27,15,TRBJ1-5,many
TGTGCCAGCAGTTTCGTGTGGAACACCGGGGAGCTGTTTTTT,CASSFVWNTGELFF,-,TRBV27,14,TRBJ2-2,-
TGTGCCAGCAGTGCCCCCGGGACAGGGAGCGGGTACGAGCAGTACTTC,CASSAPGTGSGYEQYF,TRBD1,TRBV25-1,16,TRBJ2-7,many
TGTGCCAGCAATCCCCCCCAGCCCAACACCGGGGAGCTGTTTTTT,CASNPPQPNTGELFF,-,TRBV2,15,TRBJ2-2,many
TGTGCCAGCAGCACCAGAGAGACGAACACCGGGGAGCTGTTTTTT,CASSTRETNTGELFF,-,TRBV7-2,15,TRBJ2-2,many
TGTGCCAGCAGCTTCGTCGAGACAGGGGATACCTACGAGCAGTACTTC,CASSFVETGDTYEQYF,TRBD1,TRBV5-4,16,TRBJ2-7,-
TGTGTCAGCAGCCCTGTAGTAGCGGGACCGTCGGGGGAGCAGTACTTC,CVSSPVVAGPSGEQYF,TRBD2,TRBV7-6,16,TRBJ2-7,-
TGTGCCAGCAGCTATGGACTAAGTTCTGACGAGCAGTACTTC,CASSYGLSSDEQYF,-,TRBV7-4,14,TRBJ2-7,few
TGTGCCAGCAGTCTGGACAGGGGTGCTGGGGAGCTGTTTTTT,CASSLDRGAGELFF,TRBD1,TRBV28,14,TRBJ2-2,many
TGCAGCGTTGAAGTCGGGCAGGATGAAGCTTTCTTT,CSVEVGQDEAFF,-,TRBV29-1,12,TRBJ1-1,many
TGCAGTGCTAGAGCCCAGTCCGGGACTAGCGGGAGTTACGAGCAGTACTTC,CSARAQSGTSGSYEQYF,TRBD2,TRBV20-1,17,TRBJ2-7,many
TGTGCCAGCAGAGCGACAGGAACTATAGGCTACACCTTC,CASRATGTIGYTF,-,TRBV6-2/TRBV6-3,13,TRBJ1-2,many
TGTGCCAGTAGTAAGAAGGGACAGATAAACTATGGCTACACCTTC,CASSKKGQINYGYTF,TRBD1,TRBV19,15,TRBJ1-2,few
TGTGCCAGCAGCCAAGGAGGCGGGCGCAATCAGCCCCAGCATTTT,CASSQGGGRNQPQHF,-,TRBV14,15,TRBJ1-5,many
TGTGCCAGCAGAGAAACAGGGGCTCCTGTCTACGAGCAGTACTTC,CASRETGAPVYEQYF,TRBD1,TRBV6-5,15,TRBJ2-7,-
TGTGCCAGCAGTTACGGGGCAGGGACGGCTTTCTTT,CASSYGAGTAFF,-,TRBV6-2/TRBV6-3,12,TRBJ1-1,few
TGCAGCGTTACAGGGGAGGGTGAAAAACTGTTTTTT,CSVTGEGEKLFF,TRBD1,TRBV29-1,12,TRBJ1-4,few
TGTGCCAGCAGTCCAGAGAAGGGGGGGAGAAGCAATCAGCCCCAGCATTTT,CASSPEKGGRSNQPQHF,-,TRBV7-2,17,TRBJ1-5,many
TGTGCCAGCAGCTCTAGTAACCCTGGGGCCAACGTCCTGACTTTC,CASSSSNPGANVLTF,-,TRBV7-9,15,TRBJ2-6,many
TGTGCCAGCAGCCCGAGTCGGGTGAGCTCCTACGAGCAGTACTTC,CASSPSRVSSYEQYF,-,TRBV7-3,15,TRBJ2-7,many
TGTGCCAGCAGCTTAGTACTCAGTGCGACAGATACGCAGTATTTT,CASSLVLSATDTQYF,-,TRBV7-2,15,TRBJ2-3,many
TGTGCCAGCAGCTTAATCTCCGGGACCCAGTACTTC,CASSLISGTQYF,-,TRBV7-2,12,TRBJ2-5,many